These T cell receptor beta chains were read from a single sample in a study of CD8 T cells in ankylosing spondylitis. One entry per CDR3 protein results from TCRdb running MiXCR on the 5' RACE reads. Of around 770,000 distinct CDR3 sequences in the sample, over 9.5% were seen once. Sequencing input: blood, either unsorted or a sorted T cell fraction (not recorded which). These receptors all come from a male donor with ankylosing spondylitis. The CDR3 runs from the conserved cysteine through the conserved F or W. The D gene is left open where the match is weak. Not all rows give a size; the values are once, few, many and, for expanded clones, a class.

d_gene: TRBD2; j_gene: TRBJ2-7; abundance: few; v_gene: TRBV20-1; CDR3aa: CSARDRVSGFAYEQYF; CDR3nt: TGCAGTGCTAGAGATCGGGTTAGCGGGTTCGCCTACGAGCAGTACTTC
d_gene: -; j_gene: TRBJ1-2; abundance: few; v_gene: TRBV4-3; CDR3aa: CASSQVNSYGYTF; CDR3nt: TGCGCCAGCAGCCAAGTTAACTCCTATGGCTACACCTTC
d_gene: -; j_gene: TRBJ2-3; abundance: few; v_gene: TRBV10-3; CDR3aa: CATLATSTDTQYF; CDR3nt: TGTGCCACTTTGGCCACTAGCACAGATACGCAGTATTTT
d_gene: -; j_gene: TRBJ2-7; abundance: -; v_gene: TRBV7-8; CDR3aa: CASSLARVFRSYEQYF; CDR3nt: TGTGCCAGCAGCTTAGCCCGGGTCTTTAGGAGCTACGAGCAGTACTTC
d_gene: -; j_gene: TRBJ1-3; abundance: -; v_gene: TRBV20-1; CDR3aa: CSASRGTSGNTIYF; CDR3nt: TGCAGTGCTAGTAGGGGTACCTCTGGAAACACCATATATTTT
d_gene: -; j_gene: TRBJ2-6; abundance: many; v_gene: TRBV4-2; CDR3aa: CASSQATVSSGANVLTF; CDR3nt: TGTGCCAGCAGCCAAGCTACAGTCAGCTCTGGGGCCAACGTCCTGACTTTC
d_gene: -; j_gene: TRBJ1-1; abundance: few; v_gene: TRBV7-2; CDR3aa: CASSLYGIQLNTEAFF; CDR3nt: TGTGCCAGCAGCTTGTACGGTATACAGCTGAACACTGAAGCTTTCTTT
d_gene: -; j_gene: TRBJ1-2; abundance: few; v_gene: TRBV30; CDR3aa: CAWSEEGFGYGYTF; CDR3nt: TGTGCCTGGAGTGAGGAGGGGTTCGGCTATGGCTACACCTTC
d_gene: -; j_gene: TRBJ1-1; abundance: few; v_gene: TRBV7-9; CDR3aa: CASSLDIGGLNTEAFF; CDR3nt: TGTGCCAGCAGCTTAGATATAGGGGGGCTGAACACTGAAGCTTTCTTT
d_gene: -; j_gene: TRBJ2-7; abundance: few; v_gene: TRBV4-1; CDR3aa: CASSLYPTVSYEQYF; CDR3nt: TGCGCCAGCAGCCTATACCCGACAGTCTCCTACGAGCAGTACTTC
d_gene: -; j_gene: TRBJ1-5; abundance: few; v_gene: TRBV30; CDR3aa: CAWSSSNQPQHF; CDR3nt: TGTGCCTGGAGCTCTAGCAATCAGCCCCAGCATTTT
d_gene: -; j_gene: TRBJ1-1; abundance: few; v_gene: TRBV7-2; CDR3aa: CASSWATVNTEAFF; CDR3nt: TGTGCCAGCAGCTGGGCGACGGTGAACACTGAAGCTTTCTTT
d_gene: -; j_gene: TRBJ1-6; abundance: -; v_gene: TRBV27; CDR3aa: CASSFFPTGSNSPLHF; CDR3nt: TGTGCCAGCAGTTTCTTCCCCACAGGGAGTAATTCACCCCTCCACTTT
d_gene: -; j_gene: TRBJ2-7; abundance: -; v_gene: TRBV20-1; CDR3aa: CSARDPAQTRHEQYF; CDR3nt: TGCAGTGCTAGAGATCCTGCCCAAACGAGGCACGAGCAGTACTTC
d_gene: -; j_gene: TRBJ2-3; abundance: few; v_gene: TRBV5-1; CDR3aa: CASSLERLDTQYF; CDR3nt: TGCGCCAGCAGCTTGGAACGGCTAGATACGCAGTATTTT
d_gene: TRBD1; j_gene: TRBJ1-5; abundance: few; v_gene: TRBV5-1; CDR3aa: CASSAQGNQPQHF; CDR3nt: TGCGCCAGCAGCGCACAGGGGAATCAGCCCCAGCATTTT
d_gene: TRBD2; j_gene: TRBJ2-3; abundance: -; v_gene: TRBV20-1; CDR3aa: CSARVPAGGGSTQYF; CDR3nt: TGCAGTGCTAGAGTCCCAGCGGGAGGAGGTAGTACGCAGTATTTT
d_gene: -; j_gene: TRBJ2-1; abundance: -; v_gene: TRBV11-2; CDR3aa: CASSSGGGASSYNEQFF; CDR3nt: TGTGCCAGCAGCTCAGGGGGGGGCGCAAGCTCCTACAATGAGCAGTTCTTC
d_gene: -; j_gene: TRBJ1-4; abundance: -; v_gene: TRBV14; CDR3aa: CASSPKGRTTNEKLFF; CDR3nt: TGTGCCAGCAGCCCCAAGGGGAGGACGACTAATGAAAAACTGTTTTTT
d_gene: TRBD1; j_gene: TRBJ2-3; abundance: few; v_gene: TRBV7-2; CDR3aa: CASKRGGQGTDTQYF; CDR3nt: TGTGCCAGCAAACGAGGGGGACAGGGGACAGATACGCAGTATTTT
d_gene: TRBD1; j_gene: TRBJ2-3; abundance: few; v_gene: TRBV20-1; CDR3aa: CSARDHRGPDTQYF; CDR3nt: TGCAGTGCTAGAGATCACAGGGGACCAGATACGCAGTATTTT
d_gene: -; j_gene: TRBJ2-7; abundance: many; v_gene: TRBV12-5; CDR3aa: CASGLSTTHEQYF; CDR3nt: TGTGCTAGTGGTTTATCCACCACCCACGAGCAGTACTTC
d_gene: -; j_gene: TRBJ2-3; abundance: few; v_gene: TRBV20-1; CDR3aa: CSARPVGRGTDTQYF; CDR3nt: TGCAGTGCCCGGCCGGTGGGGAGGGGGACAGATACGCAGTATTTT
d_gene: TRBD1; j_gene: TRBJ1-5; abundance: many; v_gene: TRBV18; CDR3aa: CASSLDRGGNQPQHF; CDR3nt: TGTGCCAGCTCACTCGACAGGGGAGGCAATCAGCCCCAGCATTTT
d_gene: -; j_gene: TRBJ2-4; abundance: few; v_gene: TRBV10-3; CDR3aa: CAISERQRANIQYF; CDR3nt: TGTGCCATCAGTGAGCGACAGAGGGCAAACATTCAGTACTTC
d_gene: -; j_gene: TRBJ1-1; abundance: -; v_gene: TRBV25-1; CDR3aa: CASSEFAGAEEAFF; CDR3nt: TGTGCCAGCAGTGAGTTCGCAGGAGCGGAGGAAGCTTTCTTT
d_gene: -; j_gene: TRBJ2-1; abundance: -; v_gene: TRBV11-2; CDR3aa: CASSLASSFYNEQFF; CDR3nt: TGTGCCAGCAGCTTAGCTAGCAGCTTTTACAATGAGCAGTTCTTC
d_gene: TRBD2; j_gene: TRBJ2-3; abundance: many; v_gene: TRBV7-9; CDR3aa: CASSLAGGNTDTQYF; CDR3nt: TGTGCCAGCAGCTTAGCGGGGGGGAACACAGATACGCAGTATTTT
d_gene: TRBD2; j_gene: TRBJ2-5; abundance: -; v_gene: TRBV5-1; CDR3aa: CASSLTVSGAETQYF; CDR3nt: TGCGCCAGCAGCTTGACGGTTAGCGGGGCCGAGACCCAGTACTTC
d_gene: -; j_gene: TRBJ2-5; abundance: few; v_gene: TRBV4-2; CDR3aa: CASSQDGSAGKETQYF; CDR3nt: TGTGCCAGCAGCCAAGATGGGTCGGCGGGGAAAGAGACCCAGTACTTC
d_gene: TRBD1; j_gene: TRBJ2-2; abundance: few; v_gene: TRBV7-2; CDR3aa: CASTDRANTGELFF; CDR3nt: TGTGCCAGCACGGACAGGGCTAACACCGGGGAGCTGTTTTTT
d_gene: TRBD2; j_gene: TRBJ2-5; abundance: few; v_gene: TRBV6-2/TRBV6-3; CDR3aa: CASVTSGLAKETQYF; CDR3nt: TGTGCCAGCGTAACCTCCGGACTAGCCAAAGAGACCCAGTACTTC
d_gene: -; j_gene: TRBJ2-1; abundance: -; v_gene: TRBV11-1; CDR3aa: CASSGAGFSYYEQFF; CDR3nt: TGTGCCAGCAGCGGCGCGGGATTCTCCTACTATGAGCAGTTCTTC
d_gene: -; j_gene: TRBJ2-2; abundance: many; v_gene: TRBV5-1; CDR3aa: CASSFRGDSRTGELFF; CDR3nt: TGCGCCAGCAGCTTCCGCGGGGACAGTAGAACCGGGGAGCTGTTTTTT
d_gene: -; j_gene: TRBJ2-4; abundance: few; v_gene: TRBV20-1; CDR3aa: CSARVLAFGKNIQYF; CDR3nt: TGCAGTGCTAGAGTTTTAGCCTTTGGCAAAAACATTCAGTACTTC
d_gene: TRBD1; j_gene: TRBJ1-2; abundance: few; v_gene: TRBV7-2; CDR3aa: CASSLAQGASSNYGYTF; CDR3nt: TGTGCCAGCAGCTTAGCGCAGGGGGCGTCTTCTAACTATGGCTACACCTTC
d_gene: -; j_gene: TRBJ1-2; abundance: once; v_gene: TRBV5-6; CDR3aa: CARSLGLDFYTF; CDR3nt: TGTGCCAGGAGCTTGGGACTTGATTTCTACACCTTC
d_gene: TRBD1; j_gene: TRBJ1-1; abundance: few; v_gene: TRBV20-1; CDR3aa: CSAPRGHPEAFF; CDR3nt: TGCAGTGCTCCGAGGGGGCACCCTGAAGCTTTCTTT
d_gene: -; j_gene: TRBJ2-1; abundance: -; v_gene: TRBV4-3; CDR3aa: CASSQVRASYNEQFF; CDR3nt: TGCGCCAGCAGCCAAGTCCGAGCCTCCTACAATGAGCAGTTCTTC
d_gene: -; j_gene: TRBJ2-1; abundance: -; v_gene: TRBV6-1; CDR3aa: CASSPPGSGNEQFF; CDR3nt: TGTGCCAGCAGTCCCCCGGGATCCGGGAATGAGCAGTTCTTC
d_gene: TRBD1; j_gene: TRBJ1-1; abundance: few; v_gene: TRBV12-3/TRBV12-4; CDR3aa: CASSLTTGFATEAFF; CDR3nt: TGTGCCAGCAGTTTAACGACAGGGTTTGCCACTGAAGCTTTCTTT
d_gene: -; j_gene: TRBJ1-4; abundance: -; v_gene: TRBV29-1; CDR3aa: CSVETGIGGGKLFF; CDR3nt: TGCAGCGTGGAAACAGGGATCGGTGGAGGAAAACTGTTTTTT
d_gene: TRBD1; j_gene: TRBJ2-5; abundance: -; v_gene: TRBV20-1; CDR3aa: CSARRDSQQETQYF; CDR3nt: TGCAGTGCCCGCCGGGACAGCCAACAAGAGACCCAGTACTTC
d_gene: -; j_gene: TRBJ2-7; abundance: few; v_gene: TRBV20-1; CDR3aa: CSAGTLASYEQYF; CDR3nt: TGCAGTGCCGGGACTTTAGCTTCCTACGAGCAGTACTTC